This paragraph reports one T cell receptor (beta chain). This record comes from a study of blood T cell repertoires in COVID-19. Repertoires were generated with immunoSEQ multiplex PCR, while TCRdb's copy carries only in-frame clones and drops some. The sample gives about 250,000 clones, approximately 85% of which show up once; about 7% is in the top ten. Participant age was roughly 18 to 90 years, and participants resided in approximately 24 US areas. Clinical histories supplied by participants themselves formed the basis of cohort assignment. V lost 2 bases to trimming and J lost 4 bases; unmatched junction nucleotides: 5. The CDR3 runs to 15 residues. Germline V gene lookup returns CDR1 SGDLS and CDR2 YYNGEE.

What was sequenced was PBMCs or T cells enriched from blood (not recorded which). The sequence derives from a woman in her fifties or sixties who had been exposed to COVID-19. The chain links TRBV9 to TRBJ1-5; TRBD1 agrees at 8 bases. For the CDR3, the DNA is TGTGCCAGCAGCGTGACGGGACAGGCAAATCAGCCCCAGCATTTT. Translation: CASSVTGQANQPQHF. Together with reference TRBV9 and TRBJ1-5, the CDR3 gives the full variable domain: DSGVTQTPKHLITATGQRVTLRCSPRSGDLSVYWYQQSLDQGLQFLIQYYNGEERAKGNILERFSAQQFPDLHSELNLSSLELGDSALYFCASSVTGQANQPQHFGDGTRLSIL.